These 24 T cell receptor beta chains were sequenced from one sample in a study of blood T cell repertoires in COVID-19. Clones were read by immunoSEQ multiplex PCR, and TCRdb kept only the in-frame ones, dropping some. Of 200,000 to 250,000 clones listed, 87% are singletons. Sequenced sample: PBMCs or T cells enriched from blood (not recorded which). Every receptor here comes from a woman in her twenties or thirties with acute COVID-19.

This chain joins TRBV4-1 and TRBJ2-2; TRBD2 aligns across 9 bases. Trimming at V came to 1 base and at J to 0 bases, leaving 9 bases not matched to a gene. CDR1 is MGHRA and CDR2 is YSYEKL in the germline V gene. The CDR3 extends over 19 amino acids. CDR3 residues: CASSQGLAVARANTGELFF. Written as DNA, the CDR3 is TGCGCCAGCAGCCAAGGACTAGCGGTAGCAAGGGCGAACACCGGGGAGCTGTTTTTT.

The genes are TRBV2 and TRBJ1-2; 9 bases align to TRBD1. V shed 4 bases and J 8 bases; nucleotides not matched to a gene: 14. CDR1 is SNHLY and CDR2 is FYNNEI in the germline V gene. This CDR3 region has 16 residues. DNA for the CDR3: TGTGCCAGCAGTGGGACCGGGACAGGGTCTAGGGACGGCTACACCTTC. Amino acids: CASSGTGTGSRDGYTF.

The chain has TRBV9 and TRBJ1-2; weak D call: TRBD1 (6 bases). This CDR3 has 12 residues. CDR1 and CDR2 from the germline V gene are SGDLS and YYNGEE. The V gene lost 6 bases and the J gene lost 3 bases, with 9 bases spanning the gap. The CDR3 is CASKGGYYGYTF. The CDR3 region has the DNA TGTGCCAGCAAAGGGGGATACTATGGCTACACCTTC.

As for this clone: Sequence at one end of the junction differs from germline and may be a read error. The chain recombines TRBV2 with TRBJ2-3; 7 nucleotides agree with TRBD1. This CDR3 is built from 15 residues. The germline V gene has CDR1 SNHLY and CDR2 FYNNEI. In nucleotides, the CDR3 is TGTGCCAGCAGGGAAGACAGGGCAAGCACAGATACGCAGTATTTT. Its translation: CASREDRASTDTQYF.

This chain links TRBV9 with TRBJ1-2, with 8 bases aligning to TRBD1. CDR3 length: 14 residues. From germline, CDR1 is SGDLS and CDR2 YYNGEE. Germline trimming cut 0 bases from V and 5 bases from J; bases unmatched to any gene: 3. DNA for the CDR3: TGTGCCAGCAGCGTAGAGGACAGGGAATATGGCTACACCTTC. Its translation is CASSVEDREYGYTF.

This clone was seen once. The chain couples TRBV7-9 to TRBJ1-4; TRBD1 agrees at 7 bases. From germline, CDR1 is SEHNR and CDR2 FQNEAQ (reference sequence). The CDR3 spans 14 residues. With V trimmed by 5 bases and J by 4 bases, 4 bases remained unmatched. CDR3: CASSPGQNNEKLFF. The CDR3 DNA follows: TGTGCCAGCAGCCCGGGACAGAATAATGAAAAACTGTTTTTT.

J is TRBJ1-4 and V is TRBV28; D not resolved. The CDR3 loop spans 15 amino acids. The ends were cut back, 1 base at V and 6 bases at J, with 12 bases in the middle. Germline V gives CDR1 MDHEN, CDR2 SYDVKM. The CDR3 DNA follows: TGTGCCAGCAGTTTATCCCCGGGTTTTGATGAAAAACTGTTTTTT. Translation gives CASSLSPGFDEKLFF.

The V call is TRBV19, the J call TRBJ1-5; no reliable D call. Between the trimmed V and J ends, which lost 8 bases and 6 bases, there was a span of 17 bases. This CDR3 region has 14 residues. Germline loops: CDR1 LNHDA, CDR2 SQIVND (reference sequence). Here the CDR3 reads CASWGDYEGQPQHF. CDR3 nucleotides: TGTGCCAGTTGGGGAGATTACGAGGGTCAGCCCCAGCATTTT.

This clone occurred once. CDR3 DNA sequence: TGTGCCAGTAGGTCAGTCAGGGTGGATACGCAGTATTTT. Encoded protein: CASRSVRVDTQYF. J is TRBJ2-3 and V is TRBV19, with D perhaps TRBD1 (5 bases). V was shortened by 6 bases and J by 6 bases, with 13 bases between the two germline ends. Germline assignment: CDR1 LNHDA and CDR2 SQIVND (reference sequence). The length of the CDR3 is 13 residues.

The chain recombines TRBV11-1 with TRBJ1-1, with 7 bases lining up with TRBD1. Germline values: CDR1 SGHAT, CDR2 FQDESV (reference sequence). The length of the CDR3 is 13 residues. Losses at the gene ends were 5 bases for V and 4 bases for J; bases not matched to a gene: 4. The CDR3 loop is CASSRDSSTEAFF. For the CDR3, the DNA is TGTGCCAGCAGCCGGGACAGCAGCACTGAAGCTTTCTTT.

This clone was counted a few times. This chain joins TRBV15 and TRBJ1-2; no firm D call. The CDR3 sequence is 13 residues long. Germline CDR1 and CDR2: LNHNV and YYDKDF (reference sequence). The ends were cut back, 0 bases at V and 6 bases at J, with 8 bases in the middle. This chain's CDR3 is CATSRDGRNGYTF. CDR3 bases: TGTGCCACCAGCAGAGATGGGAGGAATGGCTACACCTTC.

The J gene is TRBJ1-3, the V gene TRBV19; tentative D call: TRBD1 (6 bases). Looked up from germline, CDR1 is LNHDA and CDR2 is SQIVND (reference sequence). Deletions cut 6 bases from V and 0 bases from J, with 9 bases between. The CDR3 extends over 14 amino acids. In DNA form, the CDR3 reads TGTGCCAGTAGGACGGACAGCTCTGGAAACACCATATATTTT. Protein: CASRTDSSGNTIYF.

This clone was observed a handful of times. The chain recombines TRBV11-2 with TRBJ1-3; D is perhaps TRBD1 (6 bases). The V gene lost 1 base and the J gene lost 0 bases, with 16 bases spanning the gap. Germline CDR1 reads SGHAT; CDR2 reads FQNNGV. The CDR3 has 18 amino acids. CDR3 DNA sequence: TGTGCCAGCAGCTTAGCCCGGGGGGCAGGAAGCTCTGGAAACACCATATATTTT. This gives the protein CASSLARGAGSSGNTIYF.

Here the CDR3 DNA reads TGTGCCAGCAGCCAAGTGTGGCAGTCATGGACTGAAGCTTTCTTT. This translates into CASSQVWQSWTEAFF. V usage is TRBV4-2 and J usage is TRBJ1-1; D not certain. With 1 base removed from V and 5 bases from J, the gap between germline ends came to 14 bases. Germline CDR1 LGHNA, CDR2 YNFKEQ. The CDR3 is 15 amino acids.

The gene calls are TRBV9 and TRBJ2-2, with a possible D match to TRBD1 (6 bases). V lost 0 bases and J 0 bases, leaving 12 bases between the germline ends. There are 17 residues in the CDR3. Germline CDR1 reads SGDLS; CDR2 reads YYNGEE. This chain's CDR3 is CASSVARTAPNTGELFF. The CDR3 nucleotides read TGTGCCAGCAGCGTAGCTCGGACAGCCCCGAACACCGGGGAGCTGTTTTTT.

This clone was seen once. The rearrangement joins TRBV6-6 to TRBJ2-7; 8 bases are shared with TRBD1. V gave up 8 bases and J gave up 4 bases; unmatched junction bases: 7. Germline values: CDR1 MNHNY, CDR2 SVGAGI (reference sequence). CDR3 size: 13 residues. In DNA form, the CDR3 reads TGTGCCAGCGGAAGACAGGGGATTTACGAGCAGTACTTC. This gives the protein CASGRQGIYEQYF.

Note on this clone: Other DNA sequences from this sample encode an identical CDR3 as well. The rearrangement joins TRBV19 to TRBJ1-1; unclear D gene. Trimming removed 2 bases from V and 2 bases from J, with 9 bases in between. The germline V gene has CDR1 LNHDA and CDR2 SQIVND (reference sequence). The CDR3 covers 14 residues. CDR3 coding DNA: TGTGCCAGTAGTATACGAGGGCTTAACACTGAAGCTTTCTTT. Amino acid sequence: CASSIRGLNTEAFF. The full variable domain, completed using reference TRBV19 and TRBJ1-1, is DGGITQSPKYLFRKEGQNVTLSCEQNLNHDAMYWYRQDPGQGLRLIYYSQIVNDFQKGDIAEGYSVSREKKESFPLTVTSAQKNPTAFYLCASSIRGLNTEAFFGQGTRLTVV.

Only one count was recorded for this clone. The gene calls are TRBV4-2 and TRBJ1-6; a weak D match, TRBD1 (6 bases). V lost 11 bases and J lost 10, with 18 bases in between. Germline lookup yields CDR1 LGHNA and CDR2 YNFKEQ. The CDR3 contains 13 residues. The CDR3 loop reads CAQHSRQGSPLHF. The DNA for the CDR3 is TGTGCCCAACACTCCCGGCAGGGGTCACCCCTCCACTTT.

This clone was recorded once. The CDR3 nucleotides are TGTGCCAGCAGTCCCCAGACGGGAAACTATGGCTACACCTTC. Residues: CASSPQTGNYGYTF. The chain links TRBV28 to TRBJ1-2; D is uncertain. Germline V CDR1 and CDR2: MDHEN, SYDVKM. The CDR3 sequence is 14 residues long. V was trimmed by 5 bases and J by 2 bases, leaving 12 bases between them.

The chain carries TRBV19 and TRBJ2-1, with 12 bases lining up with TRBD2. Germline lookup yields CDR1 LNHDA and CDR2 SQIVND (reference sequence). The CDR3 runs 20 residues. The ends lost 4 bases at V and 5 bases at J; junction bases unmatched: 18. In nucleotides, the CDR3 is TGTGCCAGTAGTAACCGGGTCCAACCGGGACTAGCGGGTTTCAACAATGAGCAGTTCTTC. This sequence encodes CASSNRVQPGLAGFNNEQFF. The whole variable domain, filled in from reference TRBV19 and TRBJ2-1, reads DGGITQSPKYLFRKEGQNVTLSCEQNLNHDAMYWYRQDPGQGLRLIYYSQIVNDFQKGDIAEGYSVSREKKESFPLTVTSAQKNPTAFYLCASSNRVQPGLAGFNNEQFFGPGTRLTVL.

The chain combines TRBV29-1 with TRBJ2-7; 12 nucleotides align to TRBD2. Per the germline V gene, CDR1 is SQVTM and CDR2 is ANQGSEA. There are 15 residues in the CDR3. The V and J ends lost 1 base and 3 bases, in that order; junction bases with no gene match: 4. This CDR3 is CSVEAGLAGYYEQYF. The CDR3 region has the DNA TGCAGCGTTGAAGCGGGACTAGCGGGCTACTACGAGCAGTACTTC.

V gene TRBV5-1 combines with J gene TRBJ2-7; 10 nucleotides line up with TRBD1. Per germline, CDR1 SGHRS and CDR2 YFSETQ. Germline trimming cut 5 bases from V and 2 bases from J; bases unmatched to any gene: 4. The CDR3 consists of 14 residues. The CDR3 nucleotides are TGCGCCAGCAGGAACGGACAGGGGGCCTACGAGCAGTACTTC. Protein: CASRNGQGAYEQYF. The variable domain in full, with the rest retrieved from reference TRBV5-1 and TRBJ2-7, is KAGVTQTPRYLIKTRGQQVTLSCSPISGHRSVSWYQQTPGQGLQFLFEYFSETQRNKGNFPGRFSGRQFSNSRSEMNVSTLELGDSALYLCASRNGQGAYEQYFGPGTRLTVT.

This clone was counted once. The chain couples TRBV19 to TRBJ2-2; 8 bases are shared with TRBD1. V was clipped by 3 bases and J by 7 bases; unmatched bases: 10. Per germline, CDR1 LNHDA and CDR2 SQIVND (reference sequence). The CDR3 length is 16 residues. For the CDR3, the DNA is TGTGCCAGTAGTATGACACAGGGGGGCGGAGGCGGGGAGCTGTTTTTT. It is translated as CASSMTQGGGGGELFF.

In its sample, this clone was seen a few times. This chain uses TRBV5-1 with TRBJ1-1; D gene uncertain. This CDR3 is 16 amino acids long. The V and J ends lost 0 bases and 4 bases respectively, with 16 bases between them. Germline V lookup: CDR1 SGHRS, CDR2 YFSETQ. The DNA for the CDR3 is TGCGCCAGCAGCTTGGGTTTGAGAGGGCCGGGCACTGAAGCTTTCTTT. Translating it yields CASSLGLRGPGTEAFF. The whole variable domain, remainder taken from reference TRBV5-1 and TRBJ1-1, is KAGVTQTPRYLIKTRGQQVTLSCSPISGHRSVSWYQQTPGQGLQFLFEYFSETQRNKGNFPGRFSGRQFSNSRSEMNVSTLELGDSALYLCASSLGLRGPGTEAFFGQGTRLTVV.